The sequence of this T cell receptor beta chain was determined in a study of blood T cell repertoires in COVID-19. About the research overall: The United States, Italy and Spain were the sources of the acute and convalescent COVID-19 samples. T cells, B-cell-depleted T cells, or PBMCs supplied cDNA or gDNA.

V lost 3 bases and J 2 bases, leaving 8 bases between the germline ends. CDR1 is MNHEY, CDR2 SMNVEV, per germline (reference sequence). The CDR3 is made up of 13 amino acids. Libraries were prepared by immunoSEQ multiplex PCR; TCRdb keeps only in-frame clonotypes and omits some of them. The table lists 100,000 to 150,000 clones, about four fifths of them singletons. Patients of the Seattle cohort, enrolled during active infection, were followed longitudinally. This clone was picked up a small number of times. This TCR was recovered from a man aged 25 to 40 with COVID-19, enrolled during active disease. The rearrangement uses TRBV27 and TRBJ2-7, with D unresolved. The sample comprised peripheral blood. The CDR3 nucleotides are TGTGCCAGCAGTTTTTACAGTACCTACGAGCAGTACTTC. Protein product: CASSFYSTYEQYF.